This TCR beta chain was identified in a study of T-cell reconstitution after alpha-beta-depleted transplantation in children. Study findings and constraints: Reportedly, only several hundred clones from non-depleted graft cells drove alpha-beta T-cell counts at about two months. Among T cells one year after transplant, newly produced cells accounted for most counts and diversity. After transplant, high TCRbeta diversity at day 60 in some patients arose from surviving recipient T cells and thymic progenitors.

This clonotype showed up many times. Antigen: not known. A library of TCRbeta sequences, prepared with unique molecular identifiers, was generated. TCRdb used MiXCR to reprocess the PCR reads, holding one entry per CDR3 protein. The table records roughly 400,000 distinct CDR3 sequences, roughly two fifths of them present only once. The CDR3 runs 13 residues. Germline V gene data show CDR1 as SGHRS and CDR2 as YFSETQ. V lost 5 bases, J lost 6 bases, and 13 bases lay in between. The chain employs TRBV5-1 and TRBJ2-3; D uncertain. Sample: PBMCs, taken before TCRalphabeta/CD19-depleted stem cell transplant. This TCR came from a girl aged 2 to 9 with aplastic anemia, due to receive a stem cell transplant. The CDR3 is CASSKEIVDTQYF. CDR3 nucleotide sequence: TGCGCCAGCAGTAAAGAAATTGTGGATACGCAGTATTTT.